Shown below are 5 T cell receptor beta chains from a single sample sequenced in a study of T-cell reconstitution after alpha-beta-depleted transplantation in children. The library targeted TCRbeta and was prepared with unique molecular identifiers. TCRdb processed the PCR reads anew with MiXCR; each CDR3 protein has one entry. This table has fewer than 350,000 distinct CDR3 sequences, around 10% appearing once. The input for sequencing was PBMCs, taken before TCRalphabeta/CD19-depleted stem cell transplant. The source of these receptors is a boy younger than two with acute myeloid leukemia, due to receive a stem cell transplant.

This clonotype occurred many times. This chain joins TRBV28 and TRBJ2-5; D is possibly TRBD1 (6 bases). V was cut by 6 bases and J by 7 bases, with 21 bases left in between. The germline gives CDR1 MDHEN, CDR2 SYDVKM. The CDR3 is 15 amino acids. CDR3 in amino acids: CASRPRGNHRGTQYF. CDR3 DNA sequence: TGTGCCAGCAGGCCCAGGGGAAATCACCGCGGGACCCAGTACTTC.

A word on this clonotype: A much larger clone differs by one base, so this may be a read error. For the CDR3, the DNA is TGTGCCAGCAGTTACCGGCCCTACACAGATACGCGGTATTTT. Its protein product is CASSYRPYTDTRYF. J is TRBJ2-3 and V is TRBV6-5; D remains ambiguous. CDR1 and CDR2 from the germline V gene are MNHEY and SVGAGI. The CDR3 has 14 residues.

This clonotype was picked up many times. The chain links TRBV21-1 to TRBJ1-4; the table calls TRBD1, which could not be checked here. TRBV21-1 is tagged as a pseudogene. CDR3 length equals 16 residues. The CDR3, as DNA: TGTGCCAGCAGCAAAGAAGACAGCGCAACTAATGAAAAACTGTTTTTT. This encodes CASSKEDSATNEKLFF.

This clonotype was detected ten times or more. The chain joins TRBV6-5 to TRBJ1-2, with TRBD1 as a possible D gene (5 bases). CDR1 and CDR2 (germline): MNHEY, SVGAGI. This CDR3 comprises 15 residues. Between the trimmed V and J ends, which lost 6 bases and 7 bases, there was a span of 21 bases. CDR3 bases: TGTGCCAGCAGACCCCCCACAGGATCCTTAGGTGGCTACACCTTC. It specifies CASRPPTGSLGGYTF.

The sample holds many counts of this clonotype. CDR3 bases: TGCAGCGTTGGGGGACTAGCGGGACGGAATGAGCAGTTCTTC. This sequence encodes CSVGGLAGRNEQFF. The rearrangement uses TRBV29-1 and TRBJ2-1, with 13 bases that match TRBD2. Unmatched junction bases numbered 4, after V lost 4 bases and J lost 7 bases. This CDR3 contains 14 residues. Germline V gene lookup returns CDR1 SQVTM and CDR2 ANQGSEA.